This TCR beta chain is drawn from a study of blood T cell repertoires in COVID-19. Study in general: Samples taken during acute and convalescent COVID-19 were collected in the United States, Italy and Spain. PBMCs, B-cell-depleted T cells, or T cells provided the cDNA or gDNA that made up the material.

Authors' data handling: Estimation of nucleated cell counts relied on the amplification of reference gene primers. Produced via immunoSEQ multiplex PCR; TCRdb's table is partial and in-frame only. V, J and clone size reflect that table, while D and trimming were determined from the DNA. This table holds about 240,000 clones, about four fifths found once. The V gene's germline CDR1 is KGHSH and CDR2 LQKENI. The CDR3 totals 15 residues. V gave up 5 bases and J gave up 3 bases, with 15 bases separating them. The sequencing sample was made of peripheral blood. This chain uses TRBV18 with TRBJ2-3, with a weak D call TRBD1 (6 bases). The clonotype comes from a woman aged 80 or over with COVID-19, enrolled during active disease. The CDR3 spells CASSGQGIWTDTQYF. CDR3 bases: TGTGCCAGCTCAGGCCAGGGGATCTGGACAGATACGCAGTATTTT.